Below, 7 T cell receptor beta chains from the same sample are listed, as sequenced in a study of regulatory T cells in long-lasting Graves disease (dated by TCRdb to the early 2020s). To prepare the library, multiplex PCR was applied. Sequencing took place on an Illumina HiSeq 4000. iRepertoire HTBI primers and Arm-PCR amplification of CDR3 regions were used to construct TCR beta libraries. TCRdb cleaned the public reads at Q25 with fastp, built clones with MiXCR and kept in-frame beta chains. Every distinct CDR3 protein forms one entry, paired with its most common genes and DNA. The sample has about 620,000 distinct CDR3 sequences on record, 16% of them singletons. 15% to 20% of the sample comes from the top ten. In the paper's terms, the time point label means: newly diagnosed GD, antithyroid drugs for less than 3 months. For both TCR sequencing and RNA sequencing, RNA was extracted from PBMCs in TRIzol.

The same sample was also studied in work on T cells in Graves' hyperthyroidism and ophthalmopathy.

This specimen was peripheral blood mononuclear cells (PBMCs), taken at new diagnosis, from a patient treated with antithyroid drugs. These receptors originate from a woman in her twenties or thirties with Graves disease. Donor details come from another sample of the same person, matched by shared clones.

The chain employs TRBV30 and TRBJ2-7, with D possibly matching TRBD2 (6 bases). The V gene's germline CDR1 is GTSNPN and CDR2 SVGIG (reference sequence). The CDR3 consists of 15 residues. V lost 2 bases, J lost 4 bases, and 18 bases lay in between. CDR3 in amino acids: CAWSTGVSGRYEQYF. The CDR3 DNA reads as TGTGCCTGGAGTACGGGAGTCTCAGGGCGTTACGAGCAGTACTTC.

This clonotype was counted ten times or more. The chain couples TRBV11-2 to TRBJ1-1; TRBD1 might be the D (6 bases). Trimming shortened V by 1 base and J by 5 bases, and 8 bases separated the two germline ends. CDR1 is SGHAT, CDR2 FQNNGV, per germline. This CDR3 comprises 13 residues. The CDR3 DNA follows: TGTGCCAGCAGCTTAGCTGACAGGACTGAAGCTTTCTTT. Translation gives CASSLADRTEAFF.

This clonotype was seen ten or more times. The rearrangement joins TRBV27 to TRBJ2-1; TRBD2 aligns across 9 bases. Germline V CDR1 and CDR2: MNHEY, SMNVEV (reference sequence). Unmatched junction bases numbered 9, after V lost 9 bases and J lost 6 bases. The CDR3 runs to 14 residues. CDR3 nucleotides: TGTGCCAGTCGTAGCGGGAGCTCCCTCAATGAGCAGTTCTTC. Protein product: CASRSGSSLNEQFF.

This chain connects TRBV30 to TRBJ2-7; D ambiguous. Per the germline V gene, CDR1 is GTSNPN and CDR2 is SVGIG (reference sequence). V lost 4 bases to trimming and J lost 6 bases, with 19 bases between them. This CDR3 comprises 14 residues. CDR3 protein: CAWTTLAGEGEQYF. The CDR3 region has the DNA TGTGCCTGGACTACCTTGGCAGGCGAAGGCGAGCAGTACTTC.

This clonotype was recorded many times. The chain employs TRBV9 and TRBJ1-2; the D is unclear. Germline lookup yields CDR1 SGDLS and CDR2 YYNGEE. The CDR3 spans 15 residues. V gave up 0 bases and J gave up 0 bases, with 9 bases separating them. The CDR3 nucleotides are TGTGCCAGCAGCGTAGACGGACGCACTAACTATGGCTACACCTTC. Amino acids: CASSVDGRTNYGYTF. The variable domain in full, with the rest retrieved from reference TRBV9 and TRBJ1-2, is DSGVTQTPKHLITATGQRVTLRCSPRSGDLSVYWYQQSLDQGLQFLIQYYNGEERAKGNILERFSAQQFPDLHSELNLSSLELGDSALYFCASSVDGRTNYGYTFGSGTRLTVV.

This clonotype was seen at least ten times. The chain recombines TRBV7-9 with TRBJ2-3; D is ambiguous. The CDR3 extends over 13 amino acids. Trimming took 3 bases from V and 2 from J, leaving 6 bases between them. Germline-derived CDR1 and CDR2 are SEHNR and FQNEAQ (reference sequence). The CDR3 sequence: CASSFQPTDTQYF. CDR3 nucleotide sequence: TGTGCCAGCAGCTTCCAGCCCACAGATACGCAGTATTTT.

The V call is TRBV11-2, the J call TRBJ1-1; 8 positions agree with TRBD1. The CDR3 has 13 residues. The J segment lost 7 bases and the V segment lost 1 base, leaving 2 bases of the junction unmatched. Germline CDR1 is SGHAT and CDR2 is FQNNGV. The CDR3 loop reads CASSLGQGIEAFF. The CDR3 nucleotides read TGTGCCAGCAGCTTAGGACAGGGGATTGAAGCTTTCTTT.